A single sample is the source of the 2 T cell receptor beta chains below, sequenced in a study of T cell responses to AZD1222 COVID-19 vaccine. Using immunoSEQ multiplex PCR, the repertoire was profiled, and TCRdb retains in-frame clones only, with some absent. Of over 140,000 clones in the sample, approximately 92% were seen once. This specimen consisted of peripheral blood, obtained on day 0 of AZD1222 vaccination. Every receptor here comes from an adult in good health.

This rearrangement joins TRBV2 to TRBJ1-6, with no clear D. The germline V gene encodes CDR1 SNHLY and CDR2 FYNNEI. This CDR3 has 14 residues. V was pared by 8 bases and J by 9 bases, with 17 bases between. The CDR3 region has the DNA TGTGCCAGCGTTAATCCATTCCCAGGTTCACCCCTCCACTTT. Translation gives CASVNPFPGSPLHF.

This clone was seen a few times. The gene calls are TRBV5-1 and TRBJ1-6; 8 positions match TRBD1. The CDR3 totals 15 residues. Germline-derived CDR1 and CDR2 are SGHRS and YFSETQ. V shed 4 bases, J shed 5 bases, and the junction held 5 bases outside the gene matches. The CDR3, as DNA: TGCGCCAGCAGCCCAGGGGGCGTCGATAATTCACCCCTCCACTTT. Protein product: CASSPGGVDNSPLHF.